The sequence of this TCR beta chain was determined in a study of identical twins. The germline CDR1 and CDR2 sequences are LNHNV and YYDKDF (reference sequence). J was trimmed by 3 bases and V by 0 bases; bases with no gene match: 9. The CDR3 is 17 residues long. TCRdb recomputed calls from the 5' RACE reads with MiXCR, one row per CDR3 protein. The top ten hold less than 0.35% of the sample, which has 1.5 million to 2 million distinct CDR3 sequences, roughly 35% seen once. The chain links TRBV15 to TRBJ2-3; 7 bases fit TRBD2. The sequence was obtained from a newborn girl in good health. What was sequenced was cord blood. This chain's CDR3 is CATSRDCLGRGTDTQYF. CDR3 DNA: TGTGCCACCAGCAGAGATTGTTTAGGGCGGGGGACAGATACGCAGTATTTT.